These T cell receptor beta chains were read from a single sample in a study of cytotoxic CD8 clonotypes in ibrutinib-treated CLL. Profiling relied on immunoSEQ multiplex PCR, and the TCRdb table lists in-frame clones only, not all of them. The data contain about 6,000 clones, roughly 79% of them singletons. The input for sequencing was PBMCs, taken before ibrutinib treatment. These TCRs come from a human donor with chronic lymphocytic leukemia. Each CDR3 is given with its conserved first and last residue. D genes are given only for firm matches. Rows give clone size only sometimes, using once, few, many, or a class for an expanded clone.

TRBV5-6	NA	TRBJ2-7	NA	CASSFGAGGGYEQYF	TGTGCCAGCAGCTTTGGCGCAGGAGGAGGCTACGAGCAGTACTTC
TRBV2	few	TRBJ1-2	NA	CASSQSANYGYTF	TGTGCCAGCAGTCAGAGTGCGAACTATGGCTACACCTTC
TRBV25-1	NA	TRBJ2-3	TRBD2	CASSEPGLADTQYF	TGTGCCAGCAGTGAACCCGGACTAGCGGATACGCAGTATTTT
TRBV7-2	NA	TRBJ1-2	NA	CASSVGTAYGYTF	TGTGCCAGCAGCGTTGGGACTGCGTATGGCTACACCTTC
TRBV11-3	few	TRBJ1-1	NA	CASSRAGVFTTPINTEAFF	TGTGCCAGCAGCCGAGCAGGGGTTTTTACAACCCCCATTAACACTGAAGCTTTCTTT
TRBV19	NA	TRBJ2-2	NA	CASSNEGWYRDTGELFF	TGTGCCAGTAGTAACGAGGGGTGGTACCGAGACACCGGGGAGCTGTTTTTT
TRBV6-5	NA	TRBJ1-2	NA	CASRRRRGDGYTF	TGTGCCAGCAGGCGAAGACGTGGAGATGGCTACACCTTC
TRBV7-2	NA	TRBJ2-3	TRBD2	CASSLELAGGPRGDTQYF	TGTGCCAGCAGCTTAGAGCTAGCGGGAGGGCCGAGGGGAGATACGCAGTATTTT
TRBV27	NA	TRBJ2-3	TRBD1	CASSSRDRGLVTDTQYF	TGTGCCAGCAGTTCCCGGGACAGGGGGCTTGTTACAGATACGCAGTATTTT
TRBV28	NA	TRBJ2-1	NA	CASSRDRNSYNEQFF	TGTGCCAGCAGCCGCGACAGGAACTCCTACAATGAGCAGTTCTTC
TRBV4-2	NA	TRBJ1-2	NA	CASSQDLVGPYYGYTF	TGTGCCAGCAGCCAAGATCTGGTCGGACCTTACTATGGCTACACCTTC
TRBV18	NA	TRBJ2-2	TRBD2	CASSRDLGGSTGELFF	TGTGCCAGCTCACGAGACCTAGGCGGGAGCACCGGGGAGCTGTTTTTT
TRBV2	once	TRBJ2-5	NA	CASSVEETQYF	TGTGCCAGCAGTGTCGAAGAGACCCAGTACTTC
TRBV7-8	once	TRBJ1-4	TRBD1	CASSTRQGINEKLFF	TGTGCCAGCAGCACCCGACAGGGAATTAATGAAAAACTGTTTTTT
TRBV7-2	few	TRBJ2-7	NA	CASSLGGQSYEQYF	TGTGCCAGCAGCTTAGGAGGGCAGTCCTACGAGCAGTACTTC
TRBV5-1	NA	TRBJ2-1	TRBD2	CASSLAGTSGRASNEQFF	TGCGCCAGCAGCTTGGCCGGGACTAGCGGGAGGGCCAGTAATGAGCAGTTCTTC
TRBV27	NA	TRBJ2-3	TRBD1	CASSTGTGSTDTQYF	TGTGCCAGCAGTACCGGGACAGGGAGCACAGATACGCAGTATTTT
TRBV29-1	few	TRBJ2-4	NA	CSVKGRSKNIQYF	TGCAGCGTTAAGGGACGGTCCAAAAACATTCAGTACTTC
TRBV6-5	NA	TRBJ2-7	NA	CASQAGVFFEQYF	TGTGCCAGCCAGGCAGGGGTTTTTTTCGAGCAGTACTTC
TRBV4-2	once	TRBJ1-1	NA	CASSSIRGGNTEAFF	TGTGCCAGCAGCTCGATTCGGGGGGGCAACACTGAAGCTTTCTTT
TRBV5-4	NA	TRBJ2-1	TRBD2	CASSLAGGLGNEQFF	TGTGCCAGCAGCTTGGCGGGAGGGCTCGGGAATGAGCAGTTCTTC
TRBV5-1	few	TRBJ2-7	NA	CASSWVYGSSTSYEQYF	TGCGCCAGCAGCTGGGTATATGGCTCAAGTACTTCCTACGAGCAGTACTTC
TRBV10-3	NA	TRBJ2-7	TRBD2	CSPPSGEGTTYEQYF	TGTTCCCCCCCAAGCGGCGAGGGGACTACCTACGAGCAGTACTTC
TRBV11-3	NA	TRBJ2-5	TRBD2	CASSFLLAAQETQYF	TGTGCCAGCAGCTTCCTTCTAGCGGCACAAGAGACCCAGTACTTC
TRBV28	NA	TRBJ2-7	NA	CASNSRGEQYF	TGTGCCAGCAATTCACGGGGAGAGCAGTACTTC
TRBV6-1	NA	TRBJ1-3	NA	CASSEGSASGNTIYF	TGTGCCAGCAGTGAAGGCTCCGCCTCTGGAAACACCATATATTTT